The 9 T cell receptor beta chains given below trace back to one sample, sequenced in a study of CD8+ T cells in alopecia areata. Once RNA had been extracted, it was reverse transcribed into cDNA to act as the sequencing template. Data came from immunoSEQ multiplex PCR; TCRdb stores just in-frame clones and leaves some out. The sample lists roughly 200,000 clones, approximately 56% occurring once. Treatment given: oral pan-JAK inhibitor, 5-10 mg twice daily. This specimen consisted of CD4+ T cells sorted from blood, obtained at week 4, from a patient treated with tofacitinib. Source of these receptors: a human donor with alopecia areata.

CDR3 coding DNA: TGCGCCAGCAGCCGAGGGGGAGGGAAGGGCAATCAGCCCCAGCATTTT. This sequence encodes CASSRGGGKGNQPQHF. The rearrangement uses TRBV4-1 and TRBJ1-5, with D possibly matching TRBD1 (6 bases). Germline V gene lookup returns CDR1 MGHRA and CDR2 YSYEKL. This CDR3 region has 16 residues. Trimming took off 4 bases at V and 2 bases at J, with 15 bases between the two ends.

This sequence joins TRBV5-6 and TRBJ2-2; the D gene is possibly TRBD1 (5 bases). CDR1 SGHDT and CDR2 YYEEEE come from the germline V gene. CDR3 length: 14 residues. The ends were cut back, 0 bases at V and 6 bases at J, with 9 bases in the middle. CDR3 DNA sequence: TGTGCCAGCAGCTTGGATTTAGGGGCCGGGGAGCTGTTTTTT. Translated: CASSLDLGAGELFF. Supplemented by reference TRBV5-6 and TRBJ2-2, the full variable domain reads DAGVTQSPTHLIKTRGQQVTLRCSPKSGHDTVSWYQQALGQGPQFIFQYYEEEERQRGNFPDRFSGHQFPNYSSELNVNALLLGDSALYLCASSLDLGAGELFFGEGSRLTVL.

This clone was counted once. V and J are TRBV2 and TRBJ2-2; perhaps TRBD2 as D (5 bases). Germline loops: CDR1 SNHLY, CDR2 FYNNEI. The length of the CDR3 is 14 residues. V was trimmed by 6 bases and J by 7 bases, leaving 15 bases between them. The CDR3 reads CASSPRVDGGELFF. The CDR3, as DNA: TGTGCCAGCAGCCCGCGGGTCGACGGCGGGGAGCTGTTTTTT.

The chain has TRBV29-1 and TRBJ1-1, with 7 bases that match TRBD1. The CDR3 spans 15 residues. Germline CDR1 and CDR2: SQVTM and ANQGSEA. V gave up 5 bases and J gave up 8 bases; unmatched junction bases: 17. The CDR3 nucleotides read TGCAGCGTTCCTGGACAGGTTTATCCCCCACTCGAAGCTTTCTTT. Protein: CSVPGQVYPPLEAFF.

This clone was seen a handful of times. V is TRBV30 and J is TRBJ1-1; D is unresolved. The CDR3 runs 15 residues. Germline-derived CDR1 and CDR2 are GTSNPN and SVGIG (reference sequence). V was cut by 0 bases and J by 0 bases, with 11 bases left in between. Here the CDR3 DNA reads TGTGCCTGGAGTGTAAATGAGTTCATGAACACTGAAGCTTTCTTT. This encodes CAWSVNEFMNTEAFF.

V gene TRBV30 combines with J gene TRBJ1-1; D remains ambiguous. The CDR3 consists of 13 residues. In germline, CDR1 is GTSNPN, CDR2 SVGIG (reference sequence). The V gene lost 1 base and the J gene lost 5 bases, with 11 bases spanning the gap. Here the CDR3 DNA reads TGTGCCTGGAGTGAAAGGCCCGGGACTGAAGCTTTCTTT. Protein product: CAWSERPGTEAFF.

In this sample, this clone turned up a few times. CDR3: CASSLAGRAEAFF. CDR3 DNA: TGTGCCAGCAGCTTGGCAGGTCGTGCTGAAGCTTTCTTT. V and J are TRBV5-4 and TRBJ1-1; D remains unclear. The CDR3 contains 13 residues. Germline V gives CDR1 SGHNT, CDR2 YYREEE (reference sequence). The germline V and J ends were trimmed by 0 bases and 6 bases, with 9 bases remaining between them.

The chain couples TRBV5-1 to TRBJ2-1; no firm D call. Germline V gives CDR1 SGHRS, CDR2 YFSETQ. The CDR3 is made up of 13 amino acids. V was shortened by 0 bases and J by 9 bases, with 10 bases between the two germline ends. The CDR3 protein is CASSLVGVGEQFF. As DNA, the CDR3 is TGCGCCAGCAGCTTGGTTGGGGTCGGTGAGCAGTTCTTC.

The chain links TRBV20-1 to TRBJ2-5, with a possible D match to TRBD1 (5 bases). Germline assignment: CDR1 DFQATT and CDR2 SNEGSKA (reference sequence). The CDR3 totals 11 residues. Between the trimmed V and J ends, which lost 7 bases and 1 base, there was a span of 7 bases. This CDR3 reads CSGQFQETQYF. In DNA, the CDR3 is TGCAGTGGACAGTTCCAAGAGACCCAGTACTTC.